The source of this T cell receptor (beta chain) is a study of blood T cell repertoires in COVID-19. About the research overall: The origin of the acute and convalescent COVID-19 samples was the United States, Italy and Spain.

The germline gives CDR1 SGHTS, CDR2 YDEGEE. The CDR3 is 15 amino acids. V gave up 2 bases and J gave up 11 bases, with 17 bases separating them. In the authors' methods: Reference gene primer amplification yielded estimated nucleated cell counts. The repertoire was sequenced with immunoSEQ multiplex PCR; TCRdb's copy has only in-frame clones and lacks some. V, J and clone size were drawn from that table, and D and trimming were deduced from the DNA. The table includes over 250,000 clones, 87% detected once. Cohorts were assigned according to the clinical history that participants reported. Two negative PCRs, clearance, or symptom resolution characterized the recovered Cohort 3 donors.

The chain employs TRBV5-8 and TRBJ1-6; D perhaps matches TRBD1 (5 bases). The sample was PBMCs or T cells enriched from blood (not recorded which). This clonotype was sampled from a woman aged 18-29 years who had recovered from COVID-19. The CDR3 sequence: CASSLGRQGRTPLHF. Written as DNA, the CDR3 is TGTGCCAGCAGCTTAGGACGCCAGGGTAGGACACCCCTCCACTTT.